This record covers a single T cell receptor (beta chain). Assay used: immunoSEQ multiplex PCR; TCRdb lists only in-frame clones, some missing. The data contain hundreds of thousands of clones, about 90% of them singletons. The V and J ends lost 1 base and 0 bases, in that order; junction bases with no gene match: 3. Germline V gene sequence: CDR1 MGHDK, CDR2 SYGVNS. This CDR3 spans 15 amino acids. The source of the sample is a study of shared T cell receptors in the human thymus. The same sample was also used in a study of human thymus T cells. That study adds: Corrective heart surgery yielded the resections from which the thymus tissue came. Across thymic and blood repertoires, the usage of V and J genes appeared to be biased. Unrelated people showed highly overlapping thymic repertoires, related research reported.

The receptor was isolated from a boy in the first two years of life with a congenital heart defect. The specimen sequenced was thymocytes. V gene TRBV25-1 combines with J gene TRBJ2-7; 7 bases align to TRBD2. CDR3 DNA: TGTGCCAGCAGTGAATCTCAGCGGGACTCCTACGAGCAGTACTTC. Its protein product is CASSESQRDSYEQYF.